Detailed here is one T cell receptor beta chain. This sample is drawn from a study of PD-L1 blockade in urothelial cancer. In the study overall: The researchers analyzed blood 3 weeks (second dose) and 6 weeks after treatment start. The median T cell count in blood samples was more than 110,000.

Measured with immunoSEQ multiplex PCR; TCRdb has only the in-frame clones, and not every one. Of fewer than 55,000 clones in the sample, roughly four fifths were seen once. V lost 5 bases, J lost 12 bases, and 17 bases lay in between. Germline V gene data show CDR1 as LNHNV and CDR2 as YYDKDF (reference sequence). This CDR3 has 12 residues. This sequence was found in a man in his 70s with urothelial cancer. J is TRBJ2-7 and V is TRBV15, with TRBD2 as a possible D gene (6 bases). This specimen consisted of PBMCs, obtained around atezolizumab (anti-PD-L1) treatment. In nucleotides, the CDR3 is TGTGCCACCAGCCCCCGGGACTCGCAGAGGTACTTC. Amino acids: CATSPRDSQRYF. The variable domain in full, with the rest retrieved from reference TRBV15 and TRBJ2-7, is DAMVIQNPRYQVTQFGKPVTLSCSQTLNHNVMYWYQQKSSQAPKLLFHYYDKDFNNEADTPDNFQSRRPNTSFCFLDIRSPGLGDTAMYLCATSPRDSQRYFGPGTRLTVT.